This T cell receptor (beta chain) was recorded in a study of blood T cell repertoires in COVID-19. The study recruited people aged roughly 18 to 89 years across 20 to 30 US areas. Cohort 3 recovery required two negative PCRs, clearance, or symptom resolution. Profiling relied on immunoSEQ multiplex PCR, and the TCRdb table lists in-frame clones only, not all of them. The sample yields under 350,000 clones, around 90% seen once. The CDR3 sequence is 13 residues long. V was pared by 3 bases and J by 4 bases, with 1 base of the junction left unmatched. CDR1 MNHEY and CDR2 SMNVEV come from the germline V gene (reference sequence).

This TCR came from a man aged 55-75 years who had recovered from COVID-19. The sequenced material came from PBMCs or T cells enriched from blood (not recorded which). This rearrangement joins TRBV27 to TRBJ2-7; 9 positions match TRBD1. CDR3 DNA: TGTGCCAGCAGTTTTGGACAGGGGTACGAGCAGTACTTC. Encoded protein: CASSFGQGYEQYF.